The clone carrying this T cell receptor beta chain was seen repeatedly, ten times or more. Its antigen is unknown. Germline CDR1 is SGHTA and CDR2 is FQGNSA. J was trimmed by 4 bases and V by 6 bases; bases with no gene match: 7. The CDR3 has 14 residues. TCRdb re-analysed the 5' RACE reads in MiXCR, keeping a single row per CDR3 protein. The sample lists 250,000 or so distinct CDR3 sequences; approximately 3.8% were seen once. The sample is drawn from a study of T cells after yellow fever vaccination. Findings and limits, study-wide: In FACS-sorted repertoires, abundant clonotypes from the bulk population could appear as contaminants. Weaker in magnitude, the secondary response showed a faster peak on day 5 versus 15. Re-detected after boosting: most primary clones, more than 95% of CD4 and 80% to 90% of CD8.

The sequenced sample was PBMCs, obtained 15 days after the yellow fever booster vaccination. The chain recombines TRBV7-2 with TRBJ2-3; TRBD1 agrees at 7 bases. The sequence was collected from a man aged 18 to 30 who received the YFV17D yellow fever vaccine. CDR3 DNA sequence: TGTGCCAGCAGTTCCCAACAGGGGCCAGATACGCAGTATTTT. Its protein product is CASSSQQGPDTQYF.